This entry features one TCR beta chain sequence. What it binds is not known. The data were taken from a study of T cell responses to AZD1222 COVID-19 vaccine. Overall study results and limits: In all cases, repertoires were sampled only after the peak T cell response. Reportedly, nearly half of unique spike TCRs recognized epitopes outside B.1.351/B.1.1.7 mutations. Baseline testing showed seropositivity in only a handful of AZD1222 recipients.

The study pooled second doses at about 4 or about 12 weeks. The assay was immunoSEQ multiplex PCR, and TCRdb's table has in-frame clones only and misses some. The sample consists of approximately 150,000 clones, just over 90% of them appearing once. Per germline, CDR1 SEHNR and CDR2 FQNEAQ (reference sequence). This CDR3 is built from 15 residues. The V gene end was trimmed by 8 bases and the J gene end by 5 bases; junction bases not matched to a gene: 11. Sequencing was performed on peripheral blood, taken 28 days after the second AZD1222 dose. This chain links TRBV7-9 with TRBJ2-1; TRBD2 matches 8 bases. This sequence was found in an adult who received the AZD1222 COVID-19 vaccine. The chain's CDR3 is CASRAFGGRHNEQFF. DNA of the CDR3: TGTGCCAGCCGAGCTTTTGGCGGGAGGCACAATGAGCAGTTCTTC.